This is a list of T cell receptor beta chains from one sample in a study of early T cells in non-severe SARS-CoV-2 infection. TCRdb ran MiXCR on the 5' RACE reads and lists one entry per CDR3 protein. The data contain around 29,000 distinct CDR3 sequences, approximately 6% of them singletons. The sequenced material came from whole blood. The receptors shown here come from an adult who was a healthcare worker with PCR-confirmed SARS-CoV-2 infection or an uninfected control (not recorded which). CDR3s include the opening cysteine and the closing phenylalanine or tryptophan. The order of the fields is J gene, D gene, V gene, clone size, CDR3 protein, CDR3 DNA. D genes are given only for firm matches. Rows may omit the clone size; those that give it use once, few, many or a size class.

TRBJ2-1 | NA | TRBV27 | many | CASRMGGPGYNEQFF | TGTGCCAGCAGAATGGGGGGGCCGGGTTACAATGAGCAGTTCTTC
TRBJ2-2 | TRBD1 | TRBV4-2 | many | CASSQPTDRAANTGELFF | TGTGCCAGCAGCCAACCTACTGACAGGGCAGCGAACACCGGGGAGCTGTTTTTT
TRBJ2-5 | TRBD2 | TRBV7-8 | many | CASSFGLAEETQYF | TGTGCCAGCAGCTTCGGACTAGCGGAAGAGACCCAGTACTTC
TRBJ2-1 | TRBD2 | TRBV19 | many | CASSTLTSGGPYNEQFF | TGTGCCAGTAGTACGCTGACTAGCGGGGGGCCGTACAATGAGCAGTTCTTC
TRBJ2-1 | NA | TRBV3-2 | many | CASSQPTLTYNEQFF | TGTGCCAGCAGCCAACCGACACTGACCTACAATGAGCAGTTCTTC
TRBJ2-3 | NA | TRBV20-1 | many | CSASDERQAGTDTQYF | TGCAGTGCTAGCGACGAAAGACAGGCGGGCACAGATACGCAGTATTTT
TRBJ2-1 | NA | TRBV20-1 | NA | CSAGTHSYNEQFF | TGCAGTGCAGGGACACATTCCTACAATGAGCAGTTCTTC
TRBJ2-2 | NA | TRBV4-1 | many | CASSLTDRNTGELFF | TGCGCCAGCAGCCTAACCGACCGTAACACCGGGGAGCTGTTTTTT
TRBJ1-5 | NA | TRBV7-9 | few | CASSLGDFTQPQHF | TGTGCCAGCAGCCTCGGGGACTTTACTCAGCCCCAGCATTTT
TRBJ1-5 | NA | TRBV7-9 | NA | CASSSDSLNQPQHF | TGTGCCAGCAGTAGCGACTCATTGAATCAGCCCCAGCATTTT